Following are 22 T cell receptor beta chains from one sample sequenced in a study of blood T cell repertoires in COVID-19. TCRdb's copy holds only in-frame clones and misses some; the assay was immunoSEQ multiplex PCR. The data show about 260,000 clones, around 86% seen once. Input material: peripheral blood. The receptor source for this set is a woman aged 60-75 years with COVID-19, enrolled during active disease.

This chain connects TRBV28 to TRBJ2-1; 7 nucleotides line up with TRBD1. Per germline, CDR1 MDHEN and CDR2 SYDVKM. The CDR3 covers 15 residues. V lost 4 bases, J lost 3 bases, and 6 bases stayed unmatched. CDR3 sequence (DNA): TGTGCCAGCAGTTCGACAGGGTCAATCTACAATGAGCAGTTCTTC. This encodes CASSSTGSIYNEQFF.

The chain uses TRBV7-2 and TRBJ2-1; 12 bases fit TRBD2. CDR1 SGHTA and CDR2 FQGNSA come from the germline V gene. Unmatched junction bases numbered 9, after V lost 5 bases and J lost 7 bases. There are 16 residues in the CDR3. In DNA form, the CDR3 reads TGTGCCAGCAGCAACTTGGGACTAGCGGGTTGGAATGAGCAGTTCTTC. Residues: CASSNLGLAGWNEQFF.

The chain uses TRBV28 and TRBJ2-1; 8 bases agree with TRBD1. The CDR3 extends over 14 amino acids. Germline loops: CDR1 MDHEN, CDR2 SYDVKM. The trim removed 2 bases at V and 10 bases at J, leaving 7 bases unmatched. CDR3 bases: TGTGCCAGCAGTTTACAGGGGGCATTTAGGGAGCAGTTCTTC. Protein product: CASSLQGAFREQFF.

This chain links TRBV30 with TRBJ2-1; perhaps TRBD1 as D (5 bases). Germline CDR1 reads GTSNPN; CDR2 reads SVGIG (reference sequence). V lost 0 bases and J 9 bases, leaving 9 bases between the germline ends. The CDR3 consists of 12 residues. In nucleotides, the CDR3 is TGTGCCTGGAGTGTAAGGGGTTTTGAGCAGTTCTTC. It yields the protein CAWSVRGFEQFF.

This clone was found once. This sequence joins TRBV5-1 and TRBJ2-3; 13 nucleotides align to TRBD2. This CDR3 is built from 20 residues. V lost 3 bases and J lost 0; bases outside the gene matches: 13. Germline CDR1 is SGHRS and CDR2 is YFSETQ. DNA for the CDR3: TGCGCCAGCAGCTGGTCCCTGACTAGCGGGAGGATTTCTAGCACAGATACGCAGTATTTT. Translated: CASSWSLTSGRISSTDTQYF.

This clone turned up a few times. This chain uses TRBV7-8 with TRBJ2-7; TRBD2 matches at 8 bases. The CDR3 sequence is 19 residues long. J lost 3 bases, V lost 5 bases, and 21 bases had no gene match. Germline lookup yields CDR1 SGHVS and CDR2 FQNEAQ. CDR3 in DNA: TGTGCCAGCAGCCCCGGGGGGGCATCCTGGGGGGAATGGGACTACGAGCAGTACTTC. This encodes CASSPGGASWGEWDYEQYF.

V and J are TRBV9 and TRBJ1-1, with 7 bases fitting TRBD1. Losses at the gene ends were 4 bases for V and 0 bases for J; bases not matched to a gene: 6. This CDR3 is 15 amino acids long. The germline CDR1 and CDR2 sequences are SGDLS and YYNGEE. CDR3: CASSYSGQMNTEAFF. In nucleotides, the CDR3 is TGTGCCAGCAGCTACTCGGGACAGATGAACACTGAAGCTTTCTTT.

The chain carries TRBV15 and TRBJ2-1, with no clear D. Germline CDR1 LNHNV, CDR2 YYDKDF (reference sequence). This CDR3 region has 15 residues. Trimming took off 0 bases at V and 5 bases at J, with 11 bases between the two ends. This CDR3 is CATSREQLFNNEQFF. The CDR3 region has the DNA TGTGCCACCAGCAGAGAACAGCTCTTCAACAATGAGCAGTTCTTC.

The CDR3 sequence is CASSPLELFRETQYF. CDR3 coding DNA: TGCGCCAGCAGCCCGCTAGAGTTATTTCGGGAGACCCAGTACTTC. This chain links TRBV5-1 with TRBJ2-5; D is uncertain. CDR1 is SGHRS, CDR2 YFSETQ, per germline. The CDR3 runs to 15 residues. Trimming pared 4 bases from V and 5 bases from J, leaving 18 bases between.

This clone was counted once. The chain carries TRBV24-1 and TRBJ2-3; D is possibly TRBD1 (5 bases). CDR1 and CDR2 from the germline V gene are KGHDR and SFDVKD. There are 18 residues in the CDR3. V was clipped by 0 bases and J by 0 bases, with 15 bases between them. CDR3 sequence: CATSDLHRGAGSTDTQYF. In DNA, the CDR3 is TGTGCCACCAGTGATTTGCATCGTGGGGCAGGAAGCACAGATACGCAGTATTTT.

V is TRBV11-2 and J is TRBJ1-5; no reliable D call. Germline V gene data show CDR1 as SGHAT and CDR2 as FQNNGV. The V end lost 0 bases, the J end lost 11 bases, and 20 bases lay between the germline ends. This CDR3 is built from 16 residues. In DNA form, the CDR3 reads TGTGCCAGCAGCTTAGATCTCTCGGGTGGGTCAATCACCCAGCATTTT. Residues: CASSLDLSGGSITQHF.

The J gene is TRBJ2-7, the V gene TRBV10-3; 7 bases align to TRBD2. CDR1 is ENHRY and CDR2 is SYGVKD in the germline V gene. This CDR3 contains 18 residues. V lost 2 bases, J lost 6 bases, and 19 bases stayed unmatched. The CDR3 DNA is TGTGCCATCAGTGAGGGGGTGAGGTTCAGGGTAGCGGGTCCCGAGCAGTACTTC. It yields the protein CAISEGVRFRVAGPEQYF.

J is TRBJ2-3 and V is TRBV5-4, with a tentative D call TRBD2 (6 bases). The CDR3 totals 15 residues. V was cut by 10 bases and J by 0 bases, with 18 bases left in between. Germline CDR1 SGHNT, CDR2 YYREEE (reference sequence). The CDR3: CASGGVRTSTDTQYF. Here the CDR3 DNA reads TGTGCCTCTGGAGGGGTGAGGACTAGCACAGATACGCAGTATTTT. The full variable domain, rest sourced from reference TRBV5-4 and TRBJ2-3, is ETGVTQSPTHLIKTRGQQVTLRCSSQSGHNTVSWYQQALGQGPQFIFQYYREEENGRGNFPPRFSGLQFPNYSSELNVNALELDDSALYLCASGGVRTSTDTQYFGPGTRLTVL.

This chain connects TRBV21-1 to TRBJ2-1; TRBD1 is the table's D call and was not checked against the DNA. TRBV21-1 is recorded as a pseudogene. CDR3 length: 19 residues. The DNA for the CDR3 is TGTGCCAGCAGCACCCGGGACAGGAGCCTTTTCCTGATCTACAATGAGCAGTTCTTC. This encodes CASSTRDRSLFLIYNEQFF.

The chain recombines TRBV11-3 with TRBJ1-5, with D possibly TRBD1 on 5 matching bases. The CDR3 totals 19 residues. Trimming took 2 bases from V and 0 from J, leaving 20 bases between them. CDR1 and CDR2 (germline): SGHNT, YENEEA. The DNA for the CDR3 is TGTGCCAGCAGCTTAATACAGGACGGAAGAACTTATAGCAATCAGCCCCAGCATTTT. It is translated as CASSLIQDGRTYSNQPQHF.

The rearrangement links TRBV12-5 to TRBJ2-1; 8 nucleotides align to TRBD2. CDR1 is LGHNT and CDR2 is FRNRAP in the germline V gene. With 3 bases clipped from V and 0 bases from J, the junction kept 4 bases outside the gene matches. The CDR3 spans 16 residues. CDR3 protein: CASGLERGSSYNEQFF. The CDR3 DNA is TGTGCTAGTGGTTTAGAGCGGGGGAGCTCCTACAATGAGCAGTTCTTC.

CDR3 loop: CASALDGSRGEAFF. As DNA, the CDR3 is TGTGCTAGTGCCCTAGATGGTTCGCGGGGAGAAGCTTTCTTT. J is TRBJ1-1 and V is TRBV12-5; unclear D gene. Germline values: CDR1 LGHNT, CDR2 FRNRAP. The V gene lost 7 bases and the J gene lost 8 bases, with 20 bases spanning the gap. The CDR3 length is 14 residues.

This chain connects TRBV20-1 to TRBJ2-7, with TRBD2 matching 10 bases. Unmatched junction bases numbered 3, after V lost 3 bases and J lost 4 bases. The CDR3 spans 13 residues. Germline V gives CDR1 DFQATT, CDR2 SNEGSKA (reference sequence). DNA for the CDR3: TGCAGTGCTAGTAGCGGGAGGTTTTACGAGCAGTACTTC. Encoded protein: CSASSGRFYEQYF.

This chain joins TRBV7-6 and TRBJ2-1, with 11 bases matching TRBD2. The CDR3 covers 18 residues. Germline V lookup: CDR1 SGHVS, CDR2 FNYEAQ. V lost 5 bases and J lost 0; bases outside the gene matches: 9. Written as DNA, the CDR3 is TGTGCCAGCAGCAGGAGAGGGACTAGCGGACCCTCCTACAATGAGCAGTTCTTC. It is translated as CASSRRGTSGPSYNEQFF.

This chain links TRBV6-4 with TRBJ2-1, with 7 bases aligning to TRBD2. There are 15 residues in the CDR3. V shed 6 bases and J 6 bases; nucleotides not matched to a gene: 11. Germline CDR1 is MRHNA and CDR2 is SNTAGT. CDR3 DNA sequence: TGTGCCAGCAGCCCGGCGTCGCGGGAGTGCAATGAGCAGTTCTTC. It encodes CASSPASRECNEQFF.

The CDR3, as DNA: TGTGCCAGCAGCACCCGGACAGCTTCCTACAATGAGCAGTTCTTC. Translation: CASSTRTASYNEQFF. This chain links TRBV7-2 with TRBJ2-1; D may be TRBD1 (6 bases). The V gene's germline CDR1 is SGHTA and CDR2 FQGNSA. Trimming pared 5 bases from V and 1 base from J, leaving 12 bases between. The CDR3 length is 15 residues.

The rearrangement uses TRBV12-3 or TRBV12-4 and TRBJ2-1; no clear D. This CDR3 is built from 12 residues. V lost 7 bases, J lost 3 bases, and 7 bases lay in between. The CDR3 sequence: CASTYSYNEQFF. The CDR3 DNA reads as TGTGCCAGCACGTACAGCTACAATGAGCAGTTCTTC.